One and the same sample provided the 2 T cell receptor beta chains below, sequenced in a study of shared clonotypes between healthy human individuals. Naive CD8 cells comprised CD45RO-negative, CCR7-positively selected cells, excluding terminally differentiated effector memory CD45RA+ cells. The repertoire was sequenced with immunoSEQ multiplex PCR; TCRdb's copy has only in-frame clones and lacks some. The data contain millions of clones, 85% to 95% of them singletons. Sequenced sample: naive CD8+ T cells sorted from blood. Receptors originate from a man between 18 and 29 years old in good health.

The J gene is TRBJ2-1, the V gene TRBV27; D call uncertain. This CDR3 spans 12 amino acids. Germline V gives CDR1 MNHEY, CDR2 SMNVEV (reference sequence). The V gene lost 5 bases and the J gene lost 6 bases, with 8 bases spanning the gap. In DNA, the CDR3 is TGTGCCAGCAGTCTCACGTCCAATGAGCAGTTCTTC. Its translation: CASSLTSNEQFF.

The CDR3 DNA reads as TGTGCCAGCAGTATGGGATCCTCCTACGAGCAGTACTTC. This translates into CASSMGSSYEQYF. V usage is TRBV27 and J usage is TRBJ2-7; unclear D gene. The CDR3 totals 13 residues. Germline V gene lookup returns CDR1 MNHEY and CDR2 SMNVEV (reference sequence). Between the trimmed V and J ends, which lost 5 bases and 0 bases, there was a span of 8 bases.